This TCR beta chain is drawn from a study of glioma-infiltrating T cells after dendritic cell vaccination. Study summary: Between the early 2000s and the early 2010s, patients got autologous tumor lysate-pulsed dendritic cell vaccines. Patients received three intradermal dendritic cell vaccine injections at biweekly intervals.

The PCR used 60 V beta and 13 J beta primers. Assay used: immunoSEQ multiplex PCR; TCRdb lists only in-frame clones, some missing. The table shows approximately 100,000 clones, with approximately 80% occurring only once. Patients had residual fresh-frozen tumor tissue and more than two years of survival data. This TCR was recovered from a human donor with glioblastoma. The sequencing here drew on blood, taken before dendritic cell vaccination.

The DNA for the CDR3 is TGTGCCATCAGTGCTCAACAGGTAGCGGGGGAAGAGACCCAGTACTTC. The encoded protein is CAISAQQVAGEETQYF. This chain connects TRBV10-3 to TRBJ2-5; 9 bases align to TRBD2. The CDR3 consists of 16 residues. Trimming cost V 4 bases and J 3 bases; bases outside gene matches: 9. In germline, CDR1 is ENHRY, CDR2 SYGVKD.